These T cell receptor beta chains were read from a single sample in a study of the immune and genomic landscape of osteosarcoma. Measured with immunoSEQ multiplex PCR; TCRdb has only the in-frame clones, and not every one. The table includes approximately 9,400 clones, 55% to 75% detected once. Material for sequencing was osteosarcoma tumor tissue from the lung. These TCRs come from a human donor with osteosarcoma. Both conserved end residues are part of each CDR3. The D gene is left open where the match is weak. A row's size may be missing; if present it is once, few, many or a size class.

NA TRBD2 TRBJ2-1 TRBV4-1 TGCGCCAGCAGCCGGACCCTATTTAGCGGGAGAGGGCAGTTCTTC CASSRTLFSGRGQFF
NA TRBD2 TRBJ2-3 TRBV5-3 TGTGCCAGAAGCTTACGGTTCATTTGGCGGGAGGGGGCAGATACGCAGTATTTT CARSLRFIWREGADTQYF
once NA TRBJ1-1 TRBV27 TGTGCCAGCAGTTTGGCGGTCGGGTACACTGAAGCTTTCTTT CASSLAVGYTEAFF
NA NA TRBJ1-1 TRBV27 TGTGCCAGCAGTTCCCACCTACTAGAGGATGCGAGGCGTTCGGTGTCGGAAGTCACTGAAGCTTTCTTT CASSSHLLEDARRSVSEVTEAFF
NA NA TRBJ1-1 TRBV4-2 TGTGCCAGCAGCCCCGATACAGGGCCGAGGCGGGCTTTCTTT CASSPDTGPRRAFF
NA NA TRBJ2-5 TRBV20-1 TGCAGTGCAGGTAGTCAAGAGACCCAGTACTTC CSAGSQETQYF
few NA TRBJ2-2 TRBV2 TGTGCCAGCAGTGTAGGTTTCCTCACCGGGGAGCTGTTTTTT CASSVGFLTGELFF
NA TRBD1 TRBJ1-1 TRBV19 TGTGCCAGTAGGTTCGGGGACAGCACTGAAGCTTTCTTT CASRFGDSTEAFF
NA TRBD2 TRBJ2-1 TRBV13 TGTGCCAGCAGCCCACGTGGACTAGCGGGCTCCTACAATGAGCAGTTCTTC CASSPRGLAGSYNEQFF
NA NA TRBJ1-1 TRBV9 TGTGCCAGCAGCGCCCGACAAAGCCTCAGGGGCACTGAAGCTTTCTTT CASSARQSLRGTEAFF
NA TRBD1 TRBJ1-2 TRBV18 TGTGCCAGCTCACTTGACAGGGGTGACCTGAATGGCTACACCTTC CASSLDRGDLNGYTF
NA TRBD1 TRBJ2-7 TRBV28 TGTGCCAGCAGGGACAGGGGGCGCAGGGACGAGCAGTACTTC CASRDRGRRDEQYF
NA NA TRBJ2-7 TRBV5-1 TGCGCCAGCAGCCCCACCCGGGACCAAGGGGCCTACGAGCAGTACTTC CASSPTRDQGAYEQYF
NA NA TRBJ1-2 TRBV2 TGTGCCAGCATTCCAGGGGCTCATGGCTACACCTTC CASIPGAHGYTF
NA TRBD2 TRBJ2-3 TRBV28 TGTGCCAGCAGTTTCACGGGAGGGGTTACAGATACGCAGTATTTT CASSFTGGVTDTQYF
NA NA TRBJ2-7 TRBV7-9 TGTGCCAGCAGCGGACAGCACTACGAGCAGTACTTC CASSGQHYEQYF
NA NA TRBJ2-5 TRBV20-1 TGCAGTGCCCTGGAGAAAGAGACCCAGTACTTC CSALEKETQYF
once NA TRBJ2-3 TRBV12-5 TGTGCTAGTGGGACCGGGACATCTAGCACAGATACGCAGTATTTT CASGTGTSSTDTQYF
once NA TRBJ2-3 TRBV6-1 TGTGCCAGCAGTGAAGCGTCAGAAAATACGCAGTATTTT CASSEASENTQYF
NA NA TRBJ1-1 TRBV7-9 TGTGCCAGCAGGGGGCGGGGGGCGCAAGCTGAAGCTTTCTTT CASRGRGAQAEAFF